This T cell receptor beta chain originates from a study of blood T cell repertoires in COVID-19. The assay was immunoSEQ multiplex PCR, and TCRdb's table has in-frame clones only and misses some. The sample has 400,000 to 450,000 clones; approximately 90% are singletons. This clone was recorded only once. Trimming left V 5 bases short and J 10 bases short, with 17 bases between. CDR3 length: 13 residues. V is TRBV12-3 or TRBV12-4 and J is TRBJ1-1; D may be TRBD1 (5 bases). The sequence derives from a man between 18 and 29 years old with COVID-19, enrolled during active disease. Sequencing input: peripheral blood. The CDR3 protein is CASSNGEVGGAFF. The CDR3 DNA sequence: TGTGCCAGCAGTAACGGCGAAGTGGGGGGAGCTTTCTTT.